A selection of T cell receptor beta chains follows, all from one sample in a study of read filtering for tumor transcriptome and immune sequencing. TCRdb called the reads again in MiXCR, with one record for every CDR3 protein. The data show 60,000 to 75,000 distinct CDR3 sequences, approximately 18% seen once. Source material: a population of CD138-negative cells sorted from bone marrow. All receptors derive from a donor aged 40 or older with multiple myeloma. Both conserved end residues are part of each CDR3. Each record gives: clone size, D gene, V gene, J gene, CDR3 DNA, CDR3 protein. The D gene is left open where the match is weak. Clone sizes are given selectively: once, few, many, or a class where the clone is expanded.

many	NA	TRBV2	TRBJ1-5	TGTGCCAGCAGTGAACACCTCAATCAGCCCCAGCATTTT	CASSEHLNQPQHF
many	NA	TRBV2	TRBJ2-2	TGTGCCAGCACCTTGAGGGACACCGGGGAGCTGTTTTTT	CASTLRDTGELFF
many	TRBD2	TRBV5-1	TRBJ2-1	TGCGCCAGCAGCTGGGGACTAGCGGGAGGCAATGAGCAGTTCTTC	CASSWGLAGGNEQFF
NA	NA	TRBV29-1	TRBJ1-1	TGCAGCGTCCCTAGACGGAAAACTGAAGCTTTCTTT	CSVPRRKTEAFF
many	NA	TRBV7-9	TRBJ2-3	TGTGCCAGCAGCTCGGTGGTCCGAGGCACAGATACGCAGTATTTT	CASSSVVRGTDTQYF
NA	NA	TRBV28	TRBJ2-1	TGTGCCAGCAGTTTAGATGTCGCGGGCGATGAGCAGCTCTTC	CASSLDVAGDEQLF
NA	NA	TRBV6-5	TRBJ2-5	TGTGCCAGCAGTTATGGGACTTGGGGAAAGACCCAGTACTTC	CASSYGTWGKTQYF
many	TRBD2	TRBV20-1	TRBJ2-1	TGCAGTGCTAGAGTAGCGGGAGGCCGGTATGAGCAGTTCTTC	CSARVAGGRYEQFF
many	TRBD1	TRBV10-3	TRBJ2-5	TGTGCCATCAAACCGGACAGGGGCCAAGAGACCCAGTACTTC	CAIKPDRGQETQYF
many	NA	TRBV9	TRBJ1-1	TGTGCCAGCAGCGCCGCCTCCCCTTCGACTGAAGCTTTCTTT	CASSAASPSTEAFF
many	TRBD1	TRBV5-1	TRBJ1-4	TGCGCCAGCAGCTTGCGAACAGGGGGTTTGGAAAAACTGTTTTTT	CASSLRTGGLEKLFF
many	NA	TRBV6-5	TRBJ1-4	TGTGCCAGCAGCTCCCCGGGAACTAATGAAAAACTGTTTTTT	CASSSPGTNEKLFF
few	TRBD1	TRBV5-1	TRBJ2-1	TGCGCCAGCAGCTTGTCCTCAGGGGGAAGGGATGAGCGGTTCTTC	CASSLSSGGRDERFF
few	NA	TRBV12-3/TRBV12-4	TRBJ1-4	TGTGCCAGCAGTTTCCGGGGGGGCAATGAAAAACTGTTTTTT	CASSFRGGNEKLFF
many	NA	TRBV7-7	TRBJ2-3	TGTGCTAGCAGCTTAGTGGACAGCGATACGCAGTATTTT	CASSLVDSDTQYF
once	NA	TRBV7-9	TRBJ2-7	TGTGCCAGCAGCGTAACCGTCACATACGTGCAGTACTTC	CASSVTVTYVQYF
many	TRBD2	TRBV4-2	TRBJ2-3	TGTGCCAGCAGCCAAGAGCCCGGGGGGGTGGATACGCAGTATTTT	CASSQEPGGVDTQYF
NA	NA	TRBV20-1	TRBJ2-7	TGCAGTGCTGGGTCTTTCCCACTCTCCTACGAGCAGTACTTC	CSAGSFPLSYEQYF
many	TRBD2	TRBV6-2/TRBV6-3	TRBJ2-5	TGTGCCAGCAGGACTAGCGGAGTCCCCGAGACCCAGTACTTC	CASRTSGVPETQYF
many	NA	TRBV19	TRBJ1-3	TGTGCCAGTAGTCTTCAGGCCATGACTGGAAACACCATATATTTT	CASSLQAMTGNTIYF
many	NA	TRBV29-1	TRBJ2-1	TGCAGCGTTGAAGTCTTACAGCGGGAGCAGTTCTTC	CSVEVLQREQFF
many	NA	TRBV6-6	TRBJ2-7	TGTGCCAGCAGAGATACCGGACAGATCTCTTACGAGCAGTACTTC	CASRDTGQISYEQYF
many	NA	TRBV2	TRBJ2-3	TGTGCCAGCAGTGTCAGGGACCGCACAGATACGCAGTATTTT	CASSVRDRTDTQYF
many	TRBD2	TRBV29-1	TRBJ2-5	TGCAGCGTCCCACCTAGCGGGAGAGGAGGAGAGACCCAGTACTTC	CSVPPSGRGGETQYF
many	NA	TRBV5-1	TRBJ1-1	TGCGCCAGCAGCTTGGCCGGACGGTCTGAAGCTTTCTTT	CASSLAGRSEAFF
many	NA	TRBV2	TRBJ1-4	TGTGCCAGCAGTGAAGTTCGGGGCGTCGGTGAAAAACTGTTTTTT	CASSEVRGVGEKLFF
many	NA	TRBV7-8	TRBJ1-4	TGTGCCAGCAGCCCGACAGAGAATAATGAAAAACTGTTTTTT	CASSPTENNEKLFF
many	TRBD2	TRBV4-1	TRBJ2-5	TGCGCCAGCAGCCATGAAGCGGGAGGGCTAGAGACCCAGTACTTC	CASSHEAGGLETQYF
many	TRBD1	TRBV6-6	TRBJ2-5	TGTGCCAGCAACAGACAGGGAAGTGCAGAGACCCAGTACTTC	CASNRQGSAETQYF
many	TRBD1	TRBV6-2/TRBV6-3	TRBJ1-2	TGTGCCAGCAGTTACAACAGGGGTGATGGCTACACCTTC	CASSYNRGDGYTF
many	TRBD1	TRBV20-1	TRBJ1-5	TGCAGTGCTAGTCGTGTCGGGACAGCGGGCAATCAGCCCCAGCATTTT	CSASRVGTAGNQPQHF
few	NA	TRBV25-1	TRBJ1-5	TGTGCCAGCAGTGAACCAGGGAATCAGCCCCAGCATTTT	CASSEPGNQPQHF
many	NA	TRBV7-9	TRBJ1-5	TGTGCCAGCAGCTTGGGCCAGGGTTTGCAGCCCCAGCATTTT	CASSLGQGLQPQHF
NA	TRBD2	TRBV9	TRBJ2-1	TGTGCCAGCAGCGGGAGCGGGGGGCGGAACAATGAGCAGTTCTTC	CASSGSGGRNNEQFF
many	TRBD2	TRBV29-1	TRBJ2-7	TGCAGCGTCGCGGCTAGCGGAGGCTACGAGCAGTACTTC	CSVAASGGYEQYF
many	NA	TRBV18	TRBJ2-3	TGTGCCAGCTCACCACCGAATAGTGGGGACACAGATACGCAGTATTTT	CASSPPNSGDTDTQYF
many	NA	TRBV7-8	TRBJ2-1	TGTGCCAGCAGCTTCTTTAGCTGGGCCGATGAGCAGTTCTTC	CASSFFSWADEQFF
many	TRBD2	TRBV7-2	TRBJ2-1	TGTGCCAGCAGCTTACTAGCGGGGGAGTACAATGAGCAGTTCTTC	CASSLLAGEYNEQFF
many	NA	TRBV7-6	TRBJ1-4	TGTGCCAGCAGCCCCAGAGGGGGGTGGACTAATGAAAAACTGTTTTTT	CASSPRGGWTNEKLFF
many	NA	TRBV28	TRBJ2-3	TGTGCCAGCAGTTTAAGCCAGAACACAGATACGCAGTATTTT	CASSLSQNTDTQYF
many	NA	TRBV5-1	TRBJ2-1	TGCGCCAGCAGCTTGGAGGGCCTACCCCCTAAGAATGAGCAGTTCTTC	CASSLEGLPPKNEQFF
many	NA	TRBV6-2/TRBV6-3	TRBJ2-7	TGTGCCAGCAGTTACTCCTCGGAGGTGTACGAGCAGTACTTC	CASSYSSEVYEQYF
many	NA	TRBV20-1	TRBJ1-1	TGCAGTGCTGGGTGGACAGCACCCCACACTGAAGCTTTCTTT	CSAGWTAPHTEAFF
many	NA	TRBV29-1	TRBJ2-5	TGCAGCGTTCCCCCTTTGAACCAAGAGACCCAGTACTTC	CSVPPLNQETQYF
many	NA	TRBV28	TRBJ2-3	TGTGCCAGCTCCCGGGACGACACAGATACGCAGTATTTT	CASSRDDTDTQYF
few	TRBD2	TRBV28	TRBJ2-4	TGTGCCAGCAGTTTTATGGCGGGAGGCAAAAACATTCAGTACTTC	CASSFMAGGKNIQYF
many	TRBD1	TRBV2	TRBJ1-1	TGTGCCAGCAGGGAACAGGGGATGGGGACTGAAGCTTTCTTT	CASREQGMGTEAFF
many	NA	TRBV24-1	TRBJ1-5	TGTGCCACCAGTGAACCAGGGGAAGGCCAGCCCCAGCATTTT	CATSEPGEGQPQHF
NA	NA	TRBV19	TRBJ1-2	TGTGCCAGTAGTGTGGGGTCGGACAGAAACTATGGCTACACCTTC	CASSVGSDRNYGYTF
NA	NA	TRBV14	TRBJ2-5	TGTGCCAGCAGCCAAGATGTCGCCGCGGGCCTCCAAGAGACCCAGTACTTC	CASSQDVAAGLQETQYF
few	NA	TRBV10-1	TRBJ2-4	TGCGCCAGCAGTGAAGACAGCGTCAAAAACATTCAGTACTTC	CASSEDSVKNIQYF
many	NA	TRBV9	TRBJ2-2	TGTGCCAGCAGCGTAGGGACATACAACACCGGGGAGCTGTTTTTT	CASSVGTYNTGELFF
many	NA	TRBV3-1	TRBJ2-7	TGTGCCAGCAGCCAAGAGCGGGCTAGCTCCTACGAGCAGTACTTC	CASSQERASSYEQYF
once	NA	TRBV9	TRBJ2-1	TGTGCCAGCGGCGTAGGCCCCTACAATGAGCAGTTCTTC	CASGVGPYNEQFF
many	NA	TRBV3-1	TRBJ2-1	TGTGCCAGCAGCCCGGAGGGGGATCCGCGCAATGAGCAGTTCTTC	CASSPEGDPRNEQFF